The 32 T cell receptor beta chains below all came from one sample that was sequenced in a study of spatial heterogeneity in lung cancer. The study's findings and limits: How many expanded intratumoral alpha and beta TCRs were present tracked the tumor mutation count, which was a count of nonsynonymous mutations.

MiXCR was run by TCRdb on the 5' RACE reads, yielding one entry per CDR3 protein. The sample carries 7,200 or so distinct CDR3 sequences, roughly 7.5% recorded once. Antigens of these TCRs are unknown. Time point reported: sample taken at primary tumor resection. Sequenced here: lung tumor tissue, sampled at surgery. Source of these receptors: a female donor with early-stage non-small cell lung cancer.

This clonotype is medium-sized in the sample. This beta chain is off target for a library built for alpha chains, so its abundance means little. The chain links TRBV10-2 to TRBJ2-2, with 14 bases fitting TRBD2. Germline V CDR1 and CDR2: WSHSY, SAAADI. Trimming cost V 8 bases and J 1 base; bases outside gene matches: 9. This CDR3 comprises 18 residues. In DNA, the CDR3 is TGCGCCAGCCTTAGACCCGGACTAGCGGGAGGGAACACCGGGGAGCTGTTTTTT. Translated, it gives CASLRPGLAGGNTGELFF.

This clonotype is classed as medium-sized (0.01 to 0.1%). The library was prepared for alpha chains; this beta chain is a stray read, so its frequency means little. V gene TRBV12-3 or TRBV12-4 combines with J gene TRBJ1-1; 7 positions match TRBD1. The ends lost 5 bases at V and 2 bases at J; junction bases unmatched: 8. This CDR3 comprises 15 residues. CDR3 sequence: CASSISGTVNTEAFF. For the CDR3, the DNA is TGTGCCAGCAGTATCTCCGGGACAGTCAACACTGAAGCTTTCTTT.

This clonotype was seen many times. Since it is a stray read in a library aimed at alpha chains, this beta chain has a size that is not meaningful. This rearrangement joins TRBV5-1 to TRBJ2-7; D is uncertain. This CDR3 is 12 amino acids long. Trimming left V 3 bases short and J 2 bases short, with 6 bases between. Looked up from germline, CDR1 is SGHRS and CDR2 is YFSETQ. CDR3 nucleotides: TGCGCCAGCAGCTCCAGTACCTACGAGCAGTACTTC. It yields the protein CASSSSTYEQYF.

This clonotype appeared a few times. As an off-target read in a library built for alpha chains, this beta chain has a frequency of little significance. This chain joins TRBV10-3 and TRBJ2-1, with a weak D call TRBD2 (6 bases). The germline V gene has CDR1 ENHRY and CDR2 SYGVKD. Deletions cut 5 bases from V and 9 bases from J, with 14 bases between. The CDR3 consists of 13 residues. The CDR3 protein is CAISPTGLPEQFF. The CDR3, as DNA: TGTGCCATCAGTCCCACGGGACTCCCTGAGCAGTTCTTC.

This clonotype has at least ten counts. For a library built for alpha chains, this beta chain is a stray read; little rests on its size. The rearrangement joins TRBV24-1 to TRBJ2-7; D possibly corresponds to TRBD2 (6 bases). The V gene's germline CDR1 is KGHDR and CDR2 SFDVKD. The CDR3 totals 13 residues. V was shortened by 9 bases and J by 5 bases, with 16 bases between the two germline ends. In nucleotides, the CDR3 is TGTGCCACCGGCCCCCGCGGGATGAACGAGCAGTACTTC. Encoded protein: CATGPRGMNEQYF.

This clonotype was detected ten times or more. For a library built for alpha chains, this beta chain is a stray read; little rests on its size. The V call is TRBV6-5, the J call TRBJ2-5; no firm D call. The CDR3 runs 13 residues. In germline, CDR1 is MNHEY, CDR2 SVGAGI. V shed 10 bases and J shed 3 bases, with 15 bases lying between them. The CDR3 reads CANKDGPEETQYF. The CDR3 nucleotides read TGTGCCAACAAAGACGGTCCTGAAGAGACCCAGTACTTC.

This clonotype was picked up many times. This beta chain slipped into a library made for alpha chains as a stray read, so its size is not meaningful. The CDR3 nucleotides read TGTGCCAGCAGACTACCAGAGGGGACCGGGGAGCTGTTTTTT. It encodes CASRLPEGTGELFF. The rearrangement uses TRBV6-6 and TRBJ2-2; D could derive from TRBD1 or TRBD2 (5 bases each). Germline V gives CDR1 MNHNY, CDR2 SVGAGI (reference sequence). The V end was cut by 6 bases, the J end by 5 bases, with 13 bases between. This CDR3 is built from 14 residues.

This clonotype is classed as medium-sized. The library was prepared for alpha chains; this beta chain is a stray read, so its frequency means little. V is TRBV28 and J is TRBJ1-1; 7 positions agree with TRBD1. V lost 6 bases to trimming and J lost 2 bases; unmatched junction nucleotides: 3. Germline CDR1 and CDR2: MDHEN and SYDVKM. The CDR3 has 13 amino acids. Written as DNA, the CDR3 is TGTGCCAGCAGAGGGACAGCCAACACTGAAGCTTTCTTT. Protein: CASRGTANTEAFF.

Judged by abundance, this clonotype is medium-sized. As an off-target read in a library built for alpha chains, this beta chain has a frequency of little significance. V usage is TRBV5-1 and J usage is TRBJ2-5, with 8 bases lining up with TRBD1. V shed 0 bases and J 5 bases; nucleotides not matched to a gene: 6. This CDR3 spans 15 amino acids. CDR1 is SGHRS, CDR2 YFSETQ, per germline. Here the CDR3 DNA reads TGCGCCAGCAGCTTGGGGACAGGGAAGGTCGAGACCCAGTACTTC. It is translated as CASSLGTGKVETQYF.

This clonotype qualifies as medium-sized. A library prepared for alpha chains yielded this beta chain as an off-target read; its size is of little meaning. The CDR3 DNA sequence: TGTGCCAGCAGCTTAGTAGCGGGATCGGACATTCAGTACTTC. Residues: CASSLVAGSDIQYF. The genes are TRBV11-2 and TRBJ2-4; 8 bases line up with TRBD2. The CDR3 is 14 residues long. Per the germline V gene, CDR1 is SGHAT and CDR2 is FQNNGV. V gave up 1 base and J gave up 8 bases; unmatched junction bases: 4.

This clonotype was seen repeatedly, ten times or more. A library prepared for alpha chains yielded this beta chain as an off-target read; its size is of little meaning. This chain links TRBV6-1 with TRBJ1-1; D gene unclear. V was clipped by 3 bases and J by 5 bases, with 13 bases between them. Germline loops: CDR1 MNHNS, CDR2 SASEGT. The CDR3 runs 14 residues. In DNA, the CDR3 is TGTGCCAGCAGTGAGAACGGCGGGATTACTGAAGCTTTCTTT. Protein: CASSENGGITEAFF.

Judged by abundance, this clonotype is medium-sized. Little can be read into the size of this beta chain, an off-target read in a library designed for alpha chains. The CDR3 here is CASSLDPGPVAEAFF. CDR3 DNA sequence: TGTGCCAGCAGCTTAGATCCGGGCCCCGTGGCTGAAGCTTTCTTT. The chain carries TRBV11-2 and TRBJ1-1; D is ambiguous. Germline V gene data show CDR1 as SGHAT and CDR2 as FQNNGV. V was shortened by 0 bases and J by 6 bases, with 14 bases between the two germline ends. CDR3 length: 15 residues.

This clonotype was counted ten times or more. The library was designed around alpha chains, so this beta chain is a stray read whose abundance carries little weight. This chain links TRBV28 with TRBJ2-5, with 8 nucleotides matching TRBD1. The V gene's germline CDR1 is MDHEN and CDR2 SYDVKM. With 5 bases clipped from V and 4 bases from J, the junction kept 6 bases outside the gene matches. The CDR3 is 14 amino acids. CDR3 residues: CASSDQGALETQYF. CDR3 DNA: TGTGCCAGCAGTGACCAGGGGGCACTAGAGACCCAGTACTTC.

This clonotype has only a few counts. This beta chain slipped into a library made for alpha chains as a stray read, so its size is not meaningful. This chain connects TRBV6-2 or TRBV6-3 to TRBJ2-7; TRBD2 aligns across 9 bases. The germline V gene has CDR1 MNHEY and CDR2 SVGEGT. CDR3 length equals 15 residues. V lost 2 bases and J lost 4; bases outside the gene matches: 6. The CDR3 bases are TGTGCCAGCAGTTACCCCCGCGGGGGGGGATACGAGCAGTACGTC. It is translated as CASSYPRGGGYEQYV.

Worth noting for this clonotype: Found in a library prepared for alpha chains, this beta chain is an off-target read, and its abundance has little meaning. The chain has TRBV21-1 and TRBJ2-5. TRBV21-1 is given as a pseudogene. The length of the CDR3 is 13 residues. CDR3 sequence reads: CASSKERLETQYF. In DNA form, the CDR3 reads TGTGCCAGCAGCAAAGAACGGTTGGAGACCCAGTACTTC.

In this sample, this clonotype turned up many times. Within a library made for alpha chains, this beta chain is off target, and its count is uninformative. The chain links TRBV10-3 to TRBJ2-5, with a tentative D call TRBD1 (5 bases). The V gene lost 1 base and the J gene lost 1 base, with 7 bases spanning the gap. The CDR3 contains 14 residues. CDR1 and CDR2 (germline): ENHRY, SYGVKD. CDR3 protein: CAISELDIQETQYF. DNA of the CDR3: TGTGCCATCAGTGAGTTGGACATCCAAGAGACCCAGTACTTC.

This clonotype has ten or more counts. Since the library was made to target alpha chains, this beta chain is a stray read and its abundance is not meaningful. The chain has TRBV7-3 and TRBJ2-3; possibly TRBD2 for D (5 bases). CDR3 size: 15 residues. Germline loops: CDR1 SGHTA, CDR2 FQGTGA. The V and J ends lost 5 bases and 1 base respectively, with 13 bases between them. As DNA, the CDR3 is TGTGCCAGCAGCGCCATAGGACTTCGCACAGATACGCAGTATTTT. Translating gives CASSAIGLRTDTQYF. Filled out from reference TRBV7-3 and TRBJ2-3, the complete variable domain reads GAGVSQTPSNKVTEKGKYVELRCDPISGHTALYWYRQSLGQGPEFLIYFQGTGAADDSGLPNDRFFAVRPEGSVSTLKIQRTERGDSAVYLCASSAIGLRTDTQYFGPGTRLTVL.

This clonotype was seen a handful of times. This beta chain is off target for a library built for alpha chains, so its abundance means little. This chain uses TRBV29-1 with TRBJ1-1; tentative D call: TRBD1 (6 bases). This CDR3 has 12 residues. V lost 7 bases and J 4 bases, leaving 13 bases between the germline ends. Germline V gives CDR1 SQVTM, CDR2 ANQGSEA. CDR3 in DNA: TGCAGCGGATCCCAGGGGACCACTGAAGCTTTCTTT. Its protein is CSGSQGTTEAFF.

This clonotype was seen at least ten times. Found in a library prepared for alpha chains, this beta chain is an off-target read, and its abundance has little meaning. The chain joins TRBV27 to TRBJ2-6; unclear D gene. V lost 4 bases and J lost 4, with 8 bases in between. Germline V gene lookup returns CDR1 MNHEY and CDR2 SMNVEV (reference sequence). The CDR3 length is 14 residues. Here the CDR3 DNA reads TGTGCCAGCAGTTCCCGGTCCGGGGCCAACGTCCTGACTTTC. This encodes CASSSRSGANVLTF. Complete variable domain (other parts from reference TRBV27 and TRBJ2-6): EAQVTQNPRYLITVTGKKLTVTCSQNMNHEYMSWYRQDPGLGLRQIYYSMNVEVTDKGDVPEGYKVSRKEKRNFPLILESPSPNQTSLYFCASSSRSGANVLTFGAGSRLTVL.

This clonotype was observed many times. This beta chain is an off-target read within a library intended for alpha chains, so its frequency means little. The chain has TRBV29-1 and TRBJ2-1; 12 bases match TRBD1. V was clipped by 3 bases and J by 9 bases; unmatched bases: 6. CDR1 and CDR2 (germline): SQVTM, ANQGSEA. The CDR3 spans 14 residues. Here the CDR3 DNA reads TGCAGCGTTGATCGGGGACAGGGGGCAGGTGAGCAGTTCTTC. Translating it yields CSVDRGQGAGEQFF.

This clonotype was seen at least ten times. This beta chain appears as a stray read in a library generated for alpha chains; its size is not informative. This chain joins TRBV20-1 and TRBJ2-7; 11 bases are shared with TRBD2. Trimming cost V 4 bases and J 1 base; bases outside gene matches: 3. Germline V lookup: CDR1 DFQATT, CDR2 SNEGSKA (reference sequence). The CDR3 consists of 14 residues. The CDR3 DNA sequence: TGCAGTGCTAACCTAGCGGGAGGTTCCTACGAGCAGTACTTC. Its translation: CSANLAGGSYEQYF.

A note on this clonotype: In a library made to pick up alpha chains, this beta chain is a stray read with a size that means little. This rearrangement joins TRBV29-1 to TRBJ2-1; 10 bases align to TRBD2. The CDR3 has 13 amino acids. The germline CDR1 and CDR2 sequences are SQVTM and ANQGSEA. The V and J ends lost 4 bases and 9 bases, in that order; junction bases with no gene match: 6. CDR3: CSVGPSGSGEQFF. CDR3 nucleotides: TGCAGCGTTGGTCCTAGCGGGAGCGGTGAGCAGTTCTTC.

This clonotype appeared many times. This beta chain is an off-target read within a library intended for alpha chains, so its frequency means little. This rearrangement joins TRBV6-2 or TRBV6-3 to TRBJ1-1, with D unresolved. V was pared by 5 bases and J by 1 base, with 8 bases between. This CDR3 has 13 residues. Germline V gene lookup returns CDR1 MNHEY and CDR2 SVGEGT. The DNA for the CDR3 is TGTGCCAGCAGTCGCTTGGAGAACACTGAAGCTTTCTTT. Amino acids: CASSRLENTEAFF.

This clonotype was detected only a few times. This beta chain is an unintended read in a library built for alpha chains; its size means little. V usage is TRBV4-1 and J usage is TRBJ1-5, with D possibly TRBD1 on 5 matching bases. This CDR3 is 15 amino acids long. The germline V gene encodes CDR1 MGHRA and CDR2 YSYEKL. V was cut by 4 bases and J by 5 bases, with 15 bases left in between. This CDR3 is CASSPLAGRHQPQHF. In DNA form, the CDR3 reads TGCGCCAGCAGCCCCCTGGCGGGACGCCATCAGCCCCAGCATTTT.

The sample holds many counts of this clonotype. This beta chain slipped into a library made for alpha chains as a stray read, so its size is not meaningful. The chain couples TRBV20-1 to TRBJ1-1, with D perhaps matching TRBD1 (5 bases). The ends were cut back, 0 bases at V and 5 bases at J, with 13 bases in the middle. The germline CDR1 and CDR2 sequences are DFQATT and SNEGSKA (reference sequence). CDR3 length equals 14 residues. The CDR3 region has the DNA TGCAGTGCTAGAGAGGGAGGGGTGGATACTGAAGCTTTCTTT. Protein product: CSAREGGVDTEAFF.

This clonotype was seen ten or more times. This beta chain appears as a stray read in a library generated for alpha chains; its size is not informative. This chain connects TRBV28 to TRBJ2-5; D uncertain. The germline gives CDR1 MDHEN, CDR2 SYDVKM. The CDR3 totals 10 residues. The V and J ends lost 2 bases and 9 bases respectively, with 4 bases between them. The CDR3 protein is CASSLNPQYF. CDR3 coding DNA: TGTGCCAGCAGTTTAAATCCCCAGTACTTC. Full variable domain (rest looked up from reference TRBV28 and TRBJ2-5): DVKVTQSSRYLVKRTGEKVFLECVQDMDHENMFWYRQDPGLGLRLIYFSYDVKMKEKGDIPEGYSVSREKKERFSLILESASTNQTSMYLCASSLNPQYFGPGTRLLVL.

A few counts support this clonotype. Found in a library prepared for alpha chains, this beta chain is an off-target read, and its abundance has little meaning. This chain connects TRBV29-1 to TRBJ1-5; D remains unclear. There are 11 residues in the CDR3. Trimming left V 4 bases short and J 7 bases short, with 8 bases between. The germline CDR1 and CDR2 sequences are SQVTM and ANQGSEA. CDR3 sequence (DNA): TGCAGCGTTGCCGGGCCACAGCCCCAGCATTTT. Amino acid sequence: CSVAGPQPQHF.

This clonotype rates as large. Because this beta chain is a stray read in a library intended to capture alpha chains, its abundance should not be given much weight. The rearrangement joins TRBV7-9 to TRBJ2-5; 10 positions agree with TRBD1. Trimming cost V 0 bases and J 4 bases; bases outside gene matches: 17. Germline V gene sequence: CDR1 SEHNR, CDR2 FQNEAQ (reference sequence). This CDR3 has 20 amino acids. CDR3 sequence reads: CASSLATNHRDRGGRETQYF. CDR3 sequence (DNA): TGTGCCAGCAGCTTAGCCACAAACCACCGGGACAGGGGAGGAAGAGAGACCCAGTACTTC.

This clonotype was seen only once. One junction end does not reproduce the germline sequence, and a read error may be involved. This beta chain is a stray read from a library made for alpha chains; its abundance is not meaningful. This sequence joins TRBV29-1 and TRBJ2-1; perhaps TRBD2 as D (5 bases). Per germline, CDR1 SQVTM and CDR2 ANQGSEA. CDR3 size: 10 residues. CDR3 bases: TGCAGCGTCCAGGAGGCGCAGGTCGGCTTC. As protein: CSVQEAQVGF.

This clonotype was found many times. Found in a library prepared for alpha chains, this beta chain is an off-target read, and its abundance has little meaning. The chain recombines TRBV7-8 with TRBJ2-5; possible D gene TRBD1, 6 bases. From germline, CDR1 is SGHVS and CDR2 FQNEAQ. CDR3 length: 15 amino acids. V gave up 6 bases and J gave up 4 bases, with 18 bases separating them. The DNA of the CDR3 is TGTGCCAGCAGGAATGACTTGGGACAAGGAGAGACCCAGTACTTC. This gives the protein CASRNDLGQGETQYF.

Ten or more counts support this clonotype. This beta chain turned up in a library designed for alpha chains; as an off-target read, its abundance says little. The chain employs TRBV2 and TRBJ2-2; D unclear. Germline-derived CDR1 and CDR2 are SNHLY and FYNNEI. The CDR3 runs to 11 residues. Trimming cost V 4 bases and J 5 bases, with 2 bases left between them. The CDR3 nucleotides are TGTGCCAGCAGTGTTACCGGGGAGCTGTTTTTT. The encoded protein is CASSVTGELFF.

About this clonotype: The size of this beta chain means little, since it is a stray read in a library made for alpha chains. The chain links TRBV5-1 to TRBJ1-2; D ambiguous. V was clipped by 0 bases and J by 2 bases, with 11 bases between them. The CDR3 extends over 15 amino acids. CDR1 SGHRS and CDR2 YFSETQ come from the germline V gene. The CDR3 nucleotides read TGCGCCAGCAGCTTGGCCCGCGTGCCGAACTATGGCTACACCTTC. As protein: CASSLARVPNYGYTF.